Presented here are 9 T cell receptor beta chains from one specimen sequenced in a study of response to subunit inactivated influenza vaccine. TCRdb redid the calling of the RT-PCR reads with MiXCR, one entry per CDR3 protein. This table has around 190,000 distinct CDR3 sequences, around 8.8% appearing once. The sample was non-naive T cells sorted from PBMCs, taken on the day of vaccination. The receptors originated from a man over 45 who received an inactivated influenza vaccine.

The J gene is TRBJ2-7, the V gene TRBV28; tentative D call: TRBD1 (5 bases). Trimming shortened V by 6 bases and J by 1 base, and 13 bases separated the two germline ends. CDR1 MDHEN and CDR2 SYDVKM come from the germline V gene. The CDR3 has 14 amino acids. The CDR3 here is CASRSSRGSYEQYF. Written as DNA, the CDR3 is TGTGCCAGCAGATCATCTAGGGGATCCTACGAGCAGTACTTC.

The sample holds a few counts of this clonotype. The rearrangement joins TRBV28 to TRBJ2-2; 10 bases align to TRBD2. Germline CDR1 and CDR2: MDHEN and SYDVKM. The J segment lost 5 bases and the V segment lost 5 bases, leaving 8 bases of the junction unmatched. CDR3 length: 16 amino acids. The CDR3: CASSTQLAGRTGELFF. CDR3 DNA sequence: TGTGCCAGCAGTACCCAACTAGCGGGAAGGACCGGGGAGCTGTTTTTT.

This clonotype was counted many times. The chain couples TRBV7-3 to TRBJ2-3; no clear D. Germline-derived CDR1 and CDR2 are SGHTA and FQGTGA. Trimming removed 1 base from V and 6 bases from J, with 5 bases in between. This CDR3 contains 12 residues. The DNA of the CDR3 is TGTGCCAGCAGCTTAATAGGCGATACGCAGTATTTT. Its translation is CASSLIGDTQYF.

The sample holds many counts of this clonotype. The chain couples TRBV11-2 to TRBJ2-1, with unresolved D. V was pared by 0 bases and J by 9 bases, with 9 bases between. CDR1 and CDR2 from the germline V gene are SGHAT and FQNNGV. This CDR3 has 13 residues. The CDR3, as DNA: TGTGCCAGCAGCTTAGATCTCGGCAGTGAGCAGTTCTTC. The encoded protein is CASSLDLGSEQFF.

This clonotype was counted at least ten times. The CDR3 nucleotides read TGTGCCAGCTCACCATACAGTTCCGAGCAGTACTTC. Amino acid sequence: CASSPYSSEQYF. The genes are TRBV18 and TRBJ2-7; D unresolved. V gave up 2 bases and J gave up 6 bases, with 8 bases separating them. Per germline, CDR1 KGHSH and CDR2 LQKENI. CDR3 size: 12 residues.

The rearrangement uses TRBV7-6 and TRBJ2-3; D uncertain. This CDR3 comprises 14 residues. The germline V gene has CDR1 SGHVS and CDR2 FNYEAQ. Trimming removed 1 base at V and 4 bases at J, with 9 bases between. The CDR3 loop is CASSLDNSADTQYF. Here the CDR3 DNA reads TGTGCCAGCAGCTTAGATAATTCCGCAGATACGCAGTATTTT.

This clonotype was recorded at least ten times. The chain recombines TRBV20-1 with TRBJ1-1, with D perhaps TRBD1 (5 bases). The CDR3 is made up of 15 amino acids. Looked up from germline, CDR1 is DFQATT and CDR2 is SNEGSKA (reference sequence). The germline V and J ends were trimmed by 6 bases and 0 bases, with 17 bases remaining between them. The CDR3, as DNA: TGCAGTGCCAACCGGGACGGCATAATGAACACTGAAGCTTTCTTT. The encoded protein is CSANRDGIMNTEAFF.

This clonotype was detected many times. The rearrangement links TRBV7-9 to TRBJ1-5; D ambiguous. CDR1 SEHNR and CDR2 FQNEAQ come from the germline V gene (reference sequence). The CDR3 consists of 12 residues. V lost 2 bases and J lost 3, with 2 bases in between. The CDR3 here is CASSLPNQPQHF. CDR3 bases: TGTGCCAGCAGCTTACCCAATCAGCCCCAGCATTTT.

The V call is TRBV7-9, the J call TRBJ2-5; TRBD2 might be the D (6 bases). With 5 bases removed from V and 4 bases from J, the gap between germline ends came to 17 bases. CDR1 and CDR2 from the germline V gene are SEHNR and FQNEAQ (reference sequence). The CDR3 is 15 amino acids. DNA of the CDR3: TGTGCCAGCAGCAAGGGGCTAGCGCCTACAGAGACCCAGTACTTC. Translated, it gives CASSKGLAPTETQYF.